Each of the 7 T cell receptor beta chains below was sequenced from the same sample in a study of CD8 T cells in Susac syndrome. Random hexamers were used to reverse transcribe the RNA input (roughly 0.5 to 1 ug). TCRdb re-derived calls from the immunoSEQ multiplex PCR reads in MiXCR, one entry per CDR3 protein. Here the sample spans 150,000 to 200,000 distinct CDR3 sequences, 90% to 95% being singletons. Sequencing used CD4+ T cells from PBMCs. Every receptor here comes from a human donor with Susac syndrome.

The chain couples TRBV28 to TRBJ2-7, with TRBD2 identical over 10 bases. Germline loops: CDR1 MDHEN, CDR2 SYDVKM. V was clipped by 1 base and J by 2 bases; unmatched bases: 11. CDR3 size: 18 residues. The CDR3 DNA follows: TGTGCCAGCAGTTTATCGGCTAGCGGGAGACTATCCCCCTACGAGCAGTACTTC. Protein: CASSLSASGRLSPYEQYF. The entire variable domain, with the rest obtained from reference TRBV28 and TRBJ2-7, is as follows: DVKVTQSSRYLVKRTGEKVFLECVQDMDHENMFWYRQDPGLGLRLIYFSYDVKMKEKGDIPEGYSVSREKKERFSLILESASTNQTSMYLCASSLSASGRLSPYEQYFGPGTRLTVT.

This clonotype occurred once. The gene calls are TRBV5-1 and TRBJ2-1; 11 bases fit TRBD1. The V gene's germline CDR1 is SGHRS and CDR2 YFSETQ. V shed 1 base and J 4 bases; nucleotides not matched to a gene: 7. This CDR3 spans 17 amino acids. CDR3 nucleotide sequence: TGCGCCAGCAGCTTGAAACTTGGGACAGGGGGGTACAATGAGCAGTTCTTC. Protein: CASSLKLGTGGYNEQFF.

The chain uses TRBV27 and TRBJ2-5; TRBD2 agrees at 8 bases. J lost 3 bases, V lost 4 bases, and 4 bases had no gene match. Per germline, CDR1 MNHEY and CDR2 SMNVEV (reference sequence). The CDR3 is made up of 14 amino acids. The CDR3 region is CASSWRGAEETQYF. CDR3 DNA sequence: TGTGCCAGCAGTTGGCGGGGGGCAGAAGAGACCCAGTACTTC.

This sequence joins TRBV19 and TRBJ1-2; TRBD1 agrees at 9 bases. CDR3 size: 14 residues. Germline values: CDR1 LNHDA, CDR2 SQIVND (reference sequence). V shed 7 bases, J shed 4 bases, and the junction held 7 bases outside the gene matches. This CDR3 reads CASTSWTGVYGYTF. The CDR3 region has the DNA TGTGCCAGTACATCCTGGACAGGGGTCTATGGCTACACCTTC.

The rearrangement uses TRBV6-1 and TRBJ2-7; 8 nucleotides line up with TRBD1. The CDR3 is made up of 13 amino acids. Germline V lookup: CDR1 MNHNS, CDR2 SASEGT. The V segment lost 5 bases and the J segment 3 bases; nucleotides outside the gene matches: 3. In nucleotides, the CDR3 is TGTGCCAGCAGTACGGGACAGGACTACGAGCAGTACTTC. Protein sequence: CASSTGQDYEQYF.

This clonotype showed up just once. This chain links TRBV21-1 with TRBJ2-7; the table's D call of TRBD1 was not tested on the DNA. TRBV21-1 is a pseudogene. CDR3 size: 19 residues. The CDR3 nucleotides read TGTGCCAGCAGCAAACCCCCGAGGAGTCTCCACCAAAGCTCCTACGAGCAGTACTTC. Translating gives CASSKPPRSLHQSSYEQYF.

This chain uses TRBV24-1 with TRBJ2-7; 8 bases match TRBD1. The trim removed 3 bases at V and 3 bases at J, leaving 6 bases unmatched. This CDR3 has 15 amino acids. In germline, CDR1 is KGHDR, CDR2 SFDVKD. The CDR3 sequence is CATSDPGQGDYEQYF. The CDR3 DNA is TGTGCCACCAGTGATCCTGGACAGGGTGACTACGAGCAGTACTTC.